This T cell receptor beta chain was sequenced in a study of PD-1 blockade in classical Hodgkin lymphoma. This CDR3 is built from 15 residues. CDR1 and CDR2 from the germline V gene are SGHTA and FQGNSA. V was pared by 1 base and J by 4 bases, with 11 bases between. This clone was recorded a few times. Relapse after autologous stem cell transplantation occurred in every patient, and brentuximab vedotin exposure varied. When best responses were assessed, they were complete response, partial response or progressive disease. TCRdb's copy holds only in-frame clones and misses some; the assay was immunoSEQ multiplex PCR. The sample lists around 28,000 clones, less than 90% occurring once.

The TCR comes from a human donor with classical Hodgkin lymphoma. This chain connects TRBV7-2 to TRBJ2-1; D is unclear. The sample in question was peripheral blood mononuclear cells (PBMCs), obtained before the second cycle of nivolumab. The CDR3 region is CASSLEGLPYNEQFF. DNA for the CDR3: TGTGCCAGCAGCTTAGAGGGTCTGCCTTACAATGAGCAGTTCTTC.